Below, one T cell receptor (beta chain) is given with its context. This clone came up once. Its antigen remains undetermined. No clone much larger than this one lies a single base away; base qualities are absent. This entry is derived from a study of shared clonotypes between healthy human individuals (dated by TCRdb to 2018 to 2021). Notes on the research overall: A few men and a couple of women, aged 18 to 49 years, made up the cohort. For each donor, three plates each were used for CD4 naive and CD4 memory, two plates were used for CD8 naive, and one plate was used for CD8 memory. Blood TCR repertoires of four to six healthy adults were deeply sequenced to estimate repertoire size and the extent of clonotype sharing between individuals. To increase sequencing depth and limit assay-specific biases, different laboratories used diverse techniques to prepare libraries and sequence TCR repertoires. Each donor's leukapheresis produced roughly between roughly 0.94 and 9.5 billion PBMCs. What the study reported, not specific to this receptor: Across a handful of donors, approximately 5% of naive CD4, roughly 3.5% of naive CD8, under 2.5% of memory CD4, and approximately 0.4% of memory CD8 clonotypes were shared. Rarefaction of sorted-subset datasets indicated incomplete sequencing despite the large sequencing depth. Pairwise subsampling led to the expectation that sequencing depth would affect the degree of clonotype sharing among donors. Larger estimated clonotype richness was generally found for naive subsets than for memory subsets. Compared with non-shared clonotypes, the clonotypes found in all four sorted-subset donors had higher generation probabilities. Only blood was sampled, and tissue TCR repertoires likely differ from those in blood. Because the study included a small number of donors, the genetic and exposure-history diversity represented was limited.

As encoded in the germline V gene (reference sequence), CDR1 is MNHEY while CDR2 is SMNVEV. Measured from the cysteine to the phenylalanine, the CDR3 is 15 residues long. This entry keeps only the CDR3 DNA: 45 bases, framed from base 1. Relative to germline, V is missing 2 bases and J is missing 7 bases, with 7 bases of the junction outside any gene match. Donors were healthy HIV-negative adults with no recently reported acute infections or vaccinations. Every donor was a Caucasian adult residing in Nashville, Tennessee, USA. Magnetic negative selection was used to enrich CD4+ T cells, after which naive cells were positively selected on CD45RA and the negative fraction became the memory subset. After blood collection by leukapheresis, PBMCs were isolated using Ficoll-Histopaque density gradient centrifugation and then cryopreserved in the vapor phase of liquid nitrogen. Purity and quantity of every magnetically sorted T cell population were checked by analytical flow cytometry. Each sorted fraction had its genomic DNA isolated and then quantified by UV absorbance on a Nanodrop 2000c.

Using the deep immunoSEQ assay, multiplex PCR amplified TCR CDR3 regions from genomic DNA. Extracted genomic DNA from each cell subset was spread evenly across all wells of several immunoSEQ 96-well plates, with each plate serving as a replicate. For sorted subsets, 200 to 250 ng genomic DNA, equal to 30,000 or so T cell genomes, was loaded into each replicate PCR. Purified libraries were quantified with a Qubit 3.0 fluorometer, sized on a Bioanalyzer 2100, and re-quantified with the KAPA Library Quantification kit. Each immunoSEQ 96-well plate was sequenced on its own single-read 150-cycle Illumina NextSeq 550 flow cell. On the study's bioinformatics: Because only junctional sequences without quality scores were contained in the immunoSEQ output, filtering matching that applied to full-length reads could not be performed. To assign V/J genes and CDR3, sequences were annotated against IMGT germline references using PyIR, a Python wrapper for IgBLAST v1.9. Reads with weak V/J assignments (E-value above 1e-6), missing CDR3, stop codons, out-of-frame junctions, or ambiguous translated residues were removed. V3J clonotypes were defined as sequences sharing an identical inferred V gene, J gene, and CDR3 amino acid sequence. Percentage overlap between repertoires was computed as shared unique clonotypes divided by the size of the smaller repertoire. Three approaches were used to assess repertoire richness: RTK rarefaction, the Chao1 estimator, and Recon v2.1 estimates of unobserved clonotypes. For all TCRbeta clonotypes obtained by the gDNA method from a few donors, generation probabilities were computed with OLGA. TCRdb took this table from immuneACCESS and kept in-frame rearrangements with V and J called. Such tables lack part of the clones; where checked against another copy, unresolved V genes explain under half of the gap, and the rest is unexplained. V, J and clone size were drawn from that table, and D and trimming were deduced from the DNA. For this sample there are roughly 2 million clones; 95% appear just once. The ten largest clones represent more than 0.1% of the sample.

This TCR derives from a man aged 18 to 30 in good health. Sequencing was performed on naive CD4+ T cells sorted from blood. The sample's cell subset or site label is to be understood as: CD45RA+ positively selected. The receptor chain draws on TRBV27 and TRBJ1-5, with 8 bases matching TRBD1. The DNA is as follows: TGTGCCAGCAGTTTAATCCCAGGGGGCGGCCAGCCCCAGCATTTT. This gives the protein CASSLIPGGGQPQHF.